The clone carrying this TCR beta chain was observed a few times. Its target is unknown. The record originates from a study of cytomegalovirus exposure and HLA in healthy donors. 13 Jbeta primers and 60 Vbeta primers were used for the PCR. Produced via immunoSEQ multiplex PCR; TCRdb's table is partial and in-frame only. The table shows 200,000 to 250,000 clones, with under 80% occurring only once. Notes on the study in general: Later analysis suggested most CMV-associated TCR beta chains were HLA-restricted.

This CDR3 comprises 14 residues. The trim removed 4 bases at V and 3 bases at J, leaving 5 bases unmatched. The germline gives CDR1 SEHNR, CDR2 FQNEAQ (reference sequence). J is TRBJ2-7 and V is TRBV7-9, with TRBD2 matching 8 bases. This sequence was found in a woman in her 30s in good health and CMV-seronegative. The sequenced sample was PBMCs. The CDR3: CASSSGGGIYEQYF. CDR3 DNA sequence: TGTGCCAGCAGCTCCGGGGGGGGGATCTACGAGCAGTACTTC.